The T cell receptor (beta chain) described here comes from a study of radiotherapy plus CTLA-4 blockade in lung cancer. With 6 bases removed from V and 0 bases from J, the gap between germline ends came to 19 bases. Germline CDR1 is SGHRS and CDR2 is YFSETQ. There are 16 residues in the CDR3. The data were produced by immunoSEQ multiplex PCR, yet TCRdb's version contains in-frame clones alone and is incomplete. This table has tens of thousands of clones, around nine tenths appearing once. The sample consisted of peripheral blood, taken from a patient treated with radiotherapy plus ipilimumab. The clonotype originates from a human donor with non-small cell lung cancer that progressed on radiotherapy plus ipilimumab. V is TRBV5-1 and J is TRBJ2-7; D is unresolved. Written as DNA, the CDR3 is TGCGCCAGCATTTCGGGTTTTCGTAGAGGCTCCTACGAGCAGTACTTC. This gives the protein CASISGFRRGSYEQYF.